What follows are 27 T cell receptor beta chains derived from one specimen sequenced in a study of blood T cells in healthy people across ages. Primed by a sample-barcoded 5' primer and a J-beta primer mix, a second PCR proceeded for 7 to 11 cycles. Using its own MiXCR run on the 5' RACE reads, TCRdb lists one record per CDR3 protein. Of some 860,000 distinct CDR3 sequences in the sample, approximately 53% were seen once. Material: blood. These receptor sequences come from a man aged 35-49 years in good health.

The rearrangement joins TRBV7-3 to TRBJ2-3, with D possibly being TRBD2 (5 bases). The germline V and J ends were trimmed by 2 bases and 4 bases, with 13 bases remaining between them. The CDR3 is made up of 15 amino acids. Germline-derived CDR1 and CDR2 are SGHTA and FQGTGA. The CDR3 sequence: CASSLAASSADTQYF. CDR3 nucleotide sequence: TGTGCCAGCAGCTTAGCGGCTAGCTCCGCAGATACGCAGTATTTT. Full variable domain (outside the CDR3, taken from reference TRBV7-3 and TRBJ2-3): GAGVSQTPSNKVTEKGKYVELRCDPISGHTALYWYRQSLGQGPEFLIYFQGTGAADDSGLPNDRFFAVRPEGSVSTLKIQRTERGDSAVYLCASSLAASSADTQYFGPGTRLTVL.

The table lists this clonotype with a few counts. The CDR3 coding sequence is TGTGCTAGTGGTTTGGGGACAGGACCAGCCAACGAGCAGTACTTC. Amino acids: CASGLGTGPANEQYF. The chain joins TRBV12-5 to TRBJ2-4; 7 bases are a match to TRBD1. The last part of the DNA fits TRBJ2-7 better; the J call may be wrong. The CDR3 totals 15 residues. Germline CDR1 LGHNT, CDR2 FRNRAP.

The chain combines TRBV3-1 with TRBJ2-5, with D possibly matching TRBD2 (6 bases). CDR3 size: 14 residues. Trimming cost V 2 bases and J 3 bases, with 10 bases left between them. CDR1 is LGHDT and CDR2 is YNNKEL in the germline V gene (reference sequence). The CDR3: CASSQWGEEETQYF. The CDR3 nucleotides read TGTGCCAGCAGCCAATGGGGGGAGGAAGAGACCCAGTACTTC.

CDR3 sequence (DNA): TGTGCCAGCAGCCCTCCCGGGACAGGAAAAGAGACCCAGTACTTC. Translating it yields CASSPPGTGKETQYF. The chain links TRBV7-2 to TRBJ2-5; 8 bases are shared with TRBD1. The ends lost 5 bases at V and 3 bases at J; junction bases unmatched: 8. CDR1 is SGHTA and CDR2 is FQGNSA in the germline V gene. CDR3 length: 15 residues.

The V and J genes are TRBV6-2 or TRBV6-3 and TRBJ2-7, with D unresolved. V was trimmed by 5 bases and J by 3 bases, leaving 14 bases between them. Germline V gene lookup returns CDR1 MNHEY and CDR2 SVGEGT. The CDR3 runs 14 residues. CDR3 protein: CASSTTGYNYEQYF. CDR3 DNA: TGTGCCAGCAGTACGACTGGATACAACTACGAGCAGTACTTC.

The CDR3 is CASSLAGQGQYNEQYF. The CDR3 DNA reads as TGTGCCAGCAGTTTGGCGGGACAGGGTCAATACAATGAGCAGTACTTC. This rearrangement joins TRBV27 to TRBJ2-7; 9 positions agree with TRBD1. The CDR3 sequence is 16 residues long. V was pared by 3 bases and J by 7 bases, with 13 bases of the junction left unmatched. Looked up from germline, CDR1 is MNHEY and CDR2 is SMNVEV (reference sequence).

This clonotype was observed once. The chain employs TRBV28 and TRBJ1-2; TRBD1 agrees at 8 bases. CDR1 and CDR2 (germline): MDHEN, SYDVKM. The V gene end was trimmed by 3 bases and the J gene end by 7 bases; junction bases not matched to a gene: 10. This CDR3 comprises 15 residues. CDR3 DNA: TGTGCCAGCAGTTTTCGCGGGGCAGGGGGCTTTGGCTACACCTTC. Protein sequence: CASSFRGAGGFGYTF.

The rearrangement joins TRBV10-3 to TRBJ1-1, with 8 nucleotides matching TRBD1. The germline gives CDR1 ENHRY, CDR2 SYGVKD. The trim removed 4 bases at V and 4 bases at J, leaving 8 bases unmatched. The CDR3 runs 15 residues. The CDR3 here is CAISAADRGGTEAFF. The CDR3 region has the DNA TGTGCCATCAGTGCGGCCGACAGGGGAGGCACTGAAGCTTTCTTT.

J is TRBJ2-3 and V is TRBV5-1; a weak D match, TRBD2 (5 bases). In germline, CDR1 is SGHRS, CDR2 YFSETQ. Trimming shortened V by 4 bases and J by 3 bases, and 15 bases separated the two germline ends. The CDR3 contains 15 residues. For the CDR3, the DNA is TGCGCCAGCAGCGGAACTAGGGTTCAAACAGATACGCAGTATTTT. This translates into CASSGTRVQTDTQYF.

The genes are TRBV7-2 and TRBJ2-7, with 7 bases that match TRBD1. Germline CDR1 SGHTA, CDR2 FQGNSA. V lost 5 bases to trimming and J lost 2 bases; unmatched junction nucleotides: 9. The CDR3 has 15 residues. The CDR3 nucleotides read TGTGCCAGCAGCGGGGCTCGACAGGGAGCCTACGAGCAGTACTTC. This translates into CASSGARQGAYEQYF.

In the case of this clonotype: Its ends do not fully match the called genes, so a read error is possible. The V gene is TRBV29-1, the J gene TRBJ2-1; 9 bases match TRBD2. There are 16 residues in the CDR3. Germline CDR1 is SQVTM and CDR2 is ANQGSEA. The CDR3 loop is CSVLGTSLTPYNGQFF. The CDR3 coding sequence is TGCAGCGTTCTCGGGACTAGCTTGACCCCCTACAATGGGCAGTTCTTC.

This clonotype was recorded only once. The V gene is TRBV11-3, the J gene TRBJ2-7; 9 bases are a match to TRBD1. The germline CDR1 and CDR2 sequences are SGHNT and YENEEA. CDR3 length equals 15 residues. J gave up 3 bases and V 0 bases, and 3 bases lay outside the gene matches. CDR3 bases: TGTGCCAGCAGCTTAGATAGGGACAGGGTCTACGAGCAGTACTTC. This translates into CASSLDRDRVYEQYF. The variable domain in full, with the rest retrieved from reference TRBV11-3 and TRBJ2-7, is EAGVVQSPRYKIIEKKQPVAFWCNPISGHNTLYWYLQNLGQGPELLIRYENEEAVDDSQLPKDRFSAERLKGVDSTLKIQPAELGDSAVYLCASSLDRDRVYEQYFGPGTRLTVT.

Only a few counts were recorded for this clonotype. This chain links TRBV5-1 with TRBJ2-5; D is tentatively TRBD1 or TRBD2 (6 bases each). Germline V CDR1 and CDR2: SGHRS, YFSETQ. The CDR3 has 13 residues. With 4 bases removed from V and 7 bases from J, the gap between germline ends came to 14 bases. This chain's CDR3 is CASSITEGGTQYF. Written as DNA, the CDR3 is TGCGCCAGCAGCATCACGGAGGGGGGGACCCAGTACTTC.

V is TRBV6-5 and J is TRBJ2-1; D is unresolved. The end of the DNA aligns better with TRBJ2-7, so the J call may be wrong. The CDR3 is 12 residues long. CDR1 is MNHEY and CDR2 is SVGAGI in the germline V gene. Here the CDR3 DNA reads TGTGCCACTCTTGGGGTTTACAATGAGCAGTACTTC. Translation: CATLGVYNEQYF.

This clonotype was counted a few times. This chain uses TRBV7-9 with TRBJ2-1; D gene unclear. The CDR3 runs 13 residues. Trimming stripped 3 bases from V and 6 bases from J, with 9 bases between. Germline loops: CDR1 SEHNR, CDR2 FQNEAQ (reference sequence). For the CDR3, the DNA is TGTGCCAGCAGCTTTCCCCGAGGCAATGAGCAGTTCTTC. Amino acid sequence: CASSFPRGNEQFF.

The chain links TRBV24-1 to TRBJ2-1; TRBD2 is a possible D gene (6 bases). Looked up from germline, CDR1 is KGHDR and CDR2 is SFDVKD. This CDR3 has 16 residues. The V gene lost 3 bases and the J gene lost 0 bases, with 11 bases spanning the gap. CDR3 protein: CATSDVGGGSYNEQFF. The DNA of the CDR3 is TGTGCCACCAGTGATGTGGGGGGTGGCTCCTACAATGAGCAGTTCTTC.

With regard to this clonotype: The junction and the germline gene differ at one end; a read error may be behind it. The J gene is TRBJ2-3, the V gene TRBV20-1; a possible D gene is TRBD2 (6 bases). CDR1 and CDR2 (germline): DFQATT, SNEGSKA (reference sequence). The CDR3 loop spans 15 amino acids. The CDR3 here is CSARAGGLSTDTQYF. The DNA of the CDR3 is TGCAGTGCCAGAGCCGGGGGACTCAGCACAGATACGCAGTATTTT.

The chain uses TRBV29-1 and TRBJ2-5; D perhaps matches TRBD1 (5 bases). The CDR3 runs to 14 residues. Germline CDR1 and CDR2: SQVTM and ANQGSEA. V was shortened by 1 base and J by 1 base, with 10 bases between the two germline ends. The CDR3 DNA follows: TGCAGCGTTGAAGGCTTCGACAGCCAAGAGACCCAGTACTTC. Amino acid sequence: CSVEGFDSQETQYF.

This sequence joins TRBV7-6 and TRBJ1-2; D is ambiguous. CDR3 size: 14 residues. V lost 0 bases, J lost 5 bases, and 10 bases lay in between. Germline V gene lookup returns CDR1 SGHVS and CDR2 FNYEAQ. This chain's CDR3 is CASSLAAPEYGYTF. Written as DNA, the CDR3 is TGTGCCAGCAGCTTAGCGGCGCCCGAGTATGGCTACACCTTC.

This clonotype appeared a few times. This rearrangement joins TRBV12-5 to TRBJ2-3; 9 bases map to TRBD2. CDR1 is LGHNT and CDR2 is FRNRAP in the germline V gene. The CDR3 has 15 amino acids. V lost 7 bases and J lost 7; bases outside the gene matches: 12. The CDR3 DNA reads TGTGCTAGTGCCGCTGGGATTAGCGGGGGATATACGCAGTATTTT. This gives the protein CASAAGISGGYTQYF.

The chain's CDR3 is CVPRGSRWDTEAFF. CDR3 nucleotide sequence: TGTGTACCTCGGGGCAGCCGGTGGGACACTGAAGCTTTCTTT. The rearrangement uses TRBV6-2 or TRBV6-3 and TRBJ1-1; possibly TRBD1 for D (5 bases). The germline CDR1 and CDR2 sequences are MNHEY and SVGEGT. The CDR3 loop spans 14 amino acids.

V and J are TRBV12-3 or TRBV12-4 and TRBJ1-4; D gene unclear. The CDR3 loop spans 13 amino acids. Trimming removed 6 bases from V and 7 bases from J, with 12 bases in between. In nucleotides, the CDR3 is TGTGCCAGCAGAACAAGGGAGGGTGAAAAACTGTTTTTT. It translates to CASRTREGEKLFF.

The table lists this clonotype with many counts. CDR3 residues: CATLSSYEQYF. Written as DNA, the CDR3 is TGTGCCACCCTTAGCTCCTACGAGCAGTACTTC. The gene calls are TRBV27 and TRBJ2-7; D is uncertain. V gave up 10 bases and J gave up 0 bases, with 7 bases separating them. The germline CDR1 and CDR2 sequences are MNHEY and SMNVEV (reference sequence). The CDR3 spans 11 residues.

The J gene is TRBJ2-2, the V gene TRBV28; D unresolved. Per the germline V gene, CDR1 is MDHEN and CDR2 is SYDVKM. V was shortened by 5 bases and J by 6 bases, with 10 bases between the two germline ends. The CDR3 is 13 amino acids. CDR3 DNA: TGTGCCAGCAGTCTCGGGTGGGCCGGGGAGCTGTTTTTT. It translates to CASSLGWAGELFF.

This chain uses TRBV12-3 or TRBV12-4 with TRBJ2-3; D is possibly TRBD1 (6 bases). Trimming took 3 bases from V and 3 from J, leaving 13 bases between them. This CDR3 spans 15 amino acids. The CDR3 protein is CASSFGDMGTDTQYF. The CDR3 nucleotides are TGTGCCAGCAGTTTTGGGGACATGGGGACAGATACGCAGTATTTT.

This chain connects TRBV5-1 to TRBJ2-1; D might be TRBD2 (5 bases). Germline V gene sequence: CDR1 SGHRS, CDR2 YFSETQ. The CDR3 is 13 amino acids. V was shortened by 0 bases and J by 13 bases, with 14 bases between the two germline ends. CDR3 coding DNA: TGCGCCAGCAGCTTGGAGTCGTGGGAGACCCAGTTCTTC. Protein sequence: CASSLESWETQFF.

In its sample, this clonotype was seen once. The chain recombines TRBV6-2 or TRBV6-3 with TRBJ2-3; unclear D gene. Germline CDR1 is MNHEY and CDR2 is SVGEGT. This CDR3 is 14 amino acids long. Trimming cost V 0 bases and J 2 bases, with 6 bases left between them. The CDR3 region is CASSYSFDTDTQYF. The CDR3 region has the DNA TGTGCCAGCAGTTACTCTTTCGACACAGATACGCAGTATTTT.